This passage covers 32 T cell receptor beta chains from one sample sequenced in a study of human T cells and chemical hapten exposure. The time point was: healthy volunteer bleed at 2 weeks. Whole blood that had not been fractionated was the source of extracted total RNA. TCRdb redid the calling of the RACE reads with MiXCR, one entry per CDR3 protein. Of about 130,000 distinct CDR3 sequences in the sample, approximately 10% were seen once. The specimen sequenced was whole blood. The receptors derive from a male donor in good health. Some clones in this sample may be carry-over from other donors' samples.

V usage is TRBV4-1 and J usage is TRBJ1-1; no reliable D call. CDR1 is MGHRA and CDR2 is YSYEKL in the germline V gene. This CDR3 region has 13 residues. V lost 0 bases and J lost 6, with 8 bases in between. The CDR3 region is CASSQEIVPEAFF. The DNA of the CDR3 is TGCGCCAGCAGCCAAGAAATTGTCCCTGAAGCTTTCTTT.

The J gene is TRBJ1-4, the V gene TRBV4-3; tentative D call: TRBD1 (5 bases). The V gene's germline CDR1 is LGHNA and CDR2 YSLEER. The V end lost 1 base, the J end lost 7 bases, and 13 bases lay between the germline ends. This CDR3 spans 15 amino acids. The CDR3 protein is CASSQGAGIREKLFF. CDR3 sequence (DNA): TGCGCCAGCAGCCAAGGGGCAGGGATTCGTGAAAAACTGTTTTTT.

This clonotype was found many times. J is TRBJ1-1 and V is TRBV10-3; D uncertain. V was shortened by 5 bases and J by 4 bases, with 17 bases between the two germline ends. Germline assignment: CDR1 ENHRY and CDR2 SYGVKD. This CDR3 comprises 15 residues. CDR3 amino acids: CAISQTGRSPTEAFF. Written as DNA, the CDR3 is TGTGCCATCAGTCAAACGGGCAGGAGTCCCACTGAAGCTTTCTTT.

There are many counts of this clonotype. The chain carries TRBV7-2 and TRBJ1-2; the match to TRBD1 covers 11 bases. The germline gives CDR1 SGHTA, CDR2 FQGNSA. There are 14 residues in the CDR3. Trimming removed 1 base from V and 8 bases from J; junction bases left unmatched: 3. The CDR3 spells CASSLGGQGDGYTF. In nucleotides, the CDR3 is TGTGCCAGCAGCTTAGGGGGACAGGGGGACGGCTACACCTTC.

The rearrangement uses TRBV15 and TRBJ1-5, with 7 bases that match TRBD1. The V and J ends lost 4 bases and 3 bases, in that order; junction bases with no gene match: 6. CDR3 size: 15 residues. CDR1 and CDR2 (germline): LNHNV, YYDKDF (reference sequence). This CDR3 reads CATSTKGQLNQPQHF. Written as DNA, the CDR3 is TGTGCCACCAGCACCAAGGGACAGCTCAATCAGCCCCAGCATTTT.

The V gene is TRBV2, the J gene TRBJ1-5, with D perhaps matching TRBD1 (5 bases). Germline CDR1 and CDR2: SNHLY and FYNNEI. This CDR3 has 14 residues. V lost 3 bases and J 3 bases, leaving 9 bases between the germline ends. The CDR3 loop is CASSDRAFNQPQHF. In nucleotides, the CDR3 is TGTGCCAGCAGTGACAGGGCTTTCAATCAGCCCCAGCATTTT.

This clonotype was detected ten times or more. The chain uses TRBV10-3 and TRBJ1-3; 9 nucleotides match TRBD1. The CDR3 runs to 17 residues. CDR1 is ENHRY, CDR2 SYGVKD, per germline. Unmatched junction bases numbered 5, after V lost 2 bases and J lost 0 bases. CDR3 bases: TGTGCCATCAGTGAGCTGGGACAGGGAGCCTCTGGAAACACCATATATTTT. As protein: CAISELGQGASGNTIYF.

The chain couples TRBV19 to TRBJ2-2; 10 bases map to TRBD2. The V gene's germline CDR1 is LNHDA and CDR2 SQIVND (reference sequence). CDR3 size: 17 residues. The V and J ends lost 0 bases and 7 bases, in that order; junction bases with no gene match: 8. The CDR3 protein is CASSIEGLAPGGGELFF. In nucleotides, the CDR3 is TGTGCCAGTAGTATAGAGGGACTAGCGCCCGGAGGCGGGGAGCTGTTTTTT.

This clonotype was seen at least ten times. The chain is built from TRBV27 and TRBJ2-1, with D perhaps TRBD1 or TRBD2 (5 bases each). Germline CDR1 and CDR2: MNHEY and SMNVEV (reference sequence). The CDR3 loop spans 16 amino acids. Trimming removed 6 bases from V and 6 bases from J, with 21 bases in between. CDR3 amino acids: CASSRSGPTLSNEQFF. The CDR3 nucleotides are TGTGCCAGCAGCCGGTCGGGACCCACCTTAAGCAATGAGCAGTTCTTC.

This clonotype was detected many times. The chain carries TRBV20-1 and TRBJ2-1; TRBD2 matches at 8 bases. This CDR3 is 15 amino acids long. Trimming at V came to 6 bases and at J to 8 bases, leaving 15 bases not matched to a gene. Per germline, CDR1 DFQATT and CDR2 SNEGSKA (reference sequence). CDR3 nucleotide sequence: TGCAGTGCGCCAGAGGGGGGGACTAGTAAAGATGAGCAGTTCTTC. Protein: CSAPEGGTSKDEQFF.

In its sample, this clonotype was seen a few times. The V and J genes are TRBV12-3 or TRBV12-4 and TRBJ2-2; no clear D gene. The CDR3 covers 14 residues. The V end was cut by 1 base, the J end by 1 base, with 4 bases between. The CDR3, as DNA: TGTGCCAGCAGTTTAGGGGTGAACACCGGGGAGCTGTTTTTT. Encoded protein: CASSLGVNTGELFF.

This clonotype was recorded at least ten times. The V and J genes are TRBV5-4 and TRBJ2-2; D is unclear. Germline V CDR1 and CDR2: SGHNT, YYREEE (reference sequence). The CDR3 contains 12 residues. Trimming removed 7 bases at V and 7 bases at J, with 11 bases between. The CDR3 loop is CASGRDDGELFF. The CDR3 DNA is TGTGCCAGCGGCAGAGATGACGGGGAGCTGTTTTTT. Full variable domain (remainder filled in from reference TRBV5-4 and TRBJ2-2): ETGVTQSPTHLIKTRGQQVTLRCSSQSGHNTVSWYQQALGQGPQFIFQYYREEENGRGNFPPRFSGLQFPNYSSELNVNALELDDSALYLCASGRDDGELFFGEGSRLTVL.

This chain joins TRBV14 and TRBJ2-2; no reliable D call. Between the trimmed V and J ends, which lost 6 bases and 1 base, there was a span of 12 bases. The germline V gene has CDR1 SGHDN and CDR2 FVKESK. This CDR3 contains 15 residues. CDR3 sequence: CASRMGRKNTGELFF. CDR3 in DNA: TGTGCCAGCAGAATGGGCAGAAAGAACACCGGGGAGCTGTTTTTT.

This clonotype was detected ten times or more. The genes are TRBV5-1 and TRBJ1-1; maybe TRBD1 (5 bases). The germline gives CDR1 SGHRS, CDR2 YFSETQ. V gave up 0 bases and J gave up 0 bases, with 15 bases separating them. The CDR3 length is 17 residues. Here the CDR3 reads CASSLGGMALMNTEAFF. The CDR3 bases are TGCGCCAGCAGCTTGGGGGGGATGGCTTTGATGAACACTGAAGCTTTCTTT. The complete variable domain, with remaining parts taken from reference TRBV5-1 and TRBJ1-1, reads KAGVTQTPRYLIKTRGQQVTLSCSPISGHRSVSWYQQTPGQGLQFLFEYFSETQRNKGNFPGRFSGRQFSNSRSEMNVSTLELGDSALYLCASSLGGMALMNTEAFFGQGTRLTVV.

This clonotype showed up many times. The chain's CDR3 is CASRPPGQGGGELFF. The CDR3 nucleotides are TGTGCCAGCAGACCGCCGGGACAGGGTGGCGGGGAGCTGTTTTTT. This chain connects TRBV7-2 to TRBJ2-2; 9 bases line up with TRBD1. The CDR3 contains 15 residues. V trimming: 6 bases; J trimming: 7 bases; junction bases outside the gene matches: 9. Germline V CDR1 and CDR2: SGHTA, FQGNSA.

This clonotype has a count of ten or more. The chain couples TRBV9 to TRBJ1-2; D gene ambiguous. Germline lookup yields CDR1 SGDLS and CDR2 YYNGEE. The CDR3 is 12 residues long. Trimming stripped 2 bases from V and 2 bases from J, with 4 bases between. CDR3 protein: CASSVRNYGYTF. DNA for the CDR3: TGTGCCAGCAGCGTCCGGAACTATGGCTACACCTTC.

Only a few counts were recorded for this clonotype. The chain recombines TRBV5-1 with TRBJ2-7, with 7 bases fitting TRBD1. This CDR3 is 16 amino acids long. From germline, CDR1 is SGHRS and CDR2 YFSETQ. V was pared by 4 bases and J by 2 bases, with 12 bases of the junction left unmatched. CDR3 bases: TGCGCCAGCAGCACCCCAATGACAGGGTACACCTACGAGCAGTACTTC. Encoded protein: CASSTPMTGYTYEQYF.

The V and J genes are TRBV7-2 and TRBJ2-5; D may be TRBD1 or TRBD2 (5 bases each). Germline CDR1 and CDR2: SGHTA and FQGNSA. This CDR3 has 17 amino acids. V lost 1 base and J 5 bases, leaving 20 bases between the germline ends. The chain's CDR3 is CASSLEGTEELTETQYF. The CDR3 nucleotides read TGTGCCAGCAGCTTAGAGGGGACGGAGGAGCTAACGGAGACCCAGTACTTC. Full variable domain (outside the CDR3, taken from reference TRBV7-2 and TRBJ2-5): GAGVSQSPSNKVTEKGKDVELRCDPISGHTALYWYRQSLGQGLEFLIYFQGNSAPDKSGLPSDRFSAERTGGSVSTLTIQRTQQEDSAVYLCASSLEGTEELTETQYFGPGTRLLVL.

The chain has TRBV3-1 and TRBJ2-3; D not certain. The germline V gene has CDR1 LGHDT and CDR2 YNNKEL (reference sequence). The CDR3 runs to 17 residues. With 1 base removed from V and 3 bases from J, the gap between germline ends came to 17 bases. The CDR3 DNA sequence: TGTGCCAGCAGCCAAGGAAGGGAACAGTCACCAACAGATACGCAGTATTTT. It is translated as CASSQGREQSPTDTQYF.

This clonotype has just a few counts. CDR3 region: CASEVGSSGNTIYF. The DNA for the CDR3 is TGTGCCAGCGAAGTTGGAAGCTCTGGAAACACCATATATTTT. The chain joins TRBV6-6 to TRBJ1-3; D is uncertain. The ends were cut back, 8 bases at V and 0 bases at J, with 11 bases in the middle. Germline CDR1 reads MNHNY; CDR2 reads SVGAGI (reference sequence). CDR3 length equals 14 residues.

This chain joins TRBV12-3 or TRBV12-4 and TRBJ2-1; no clear D. Trimming took off 5 bases at V and 7 bases at J, with 9 bases between the two ends. CDR3 length equals 12 residues. Written as DNA, the CDR3 is TGTGCCAGCAGTGGAGACCAAAATGAGCAGTTCTTC. Protein: CASSGDQNEQFF.

A few counts support this clonotype. One end of the junction is discordant with germline, which a read error may explain. The V gene is TRBV29-1, the J gene TRBJ2-1; a possible D gene is TRBD1 (6 bases). Germline V CDR1 and CDR2: SQVTM, ANQGSEA. CDR3 length: 14 amino acids. CDR3 in amino acids: CSVEGGLPYNEQFF. The CDR3 region has the DNA TGCAGCGTCGAAGGGGGTTTGCCCTACAATGAGCAGTTCTTC.

The J gene is TRBJ2-7, the V gene TRBV4-1, with 8 bases that match TRBD1. This CDR3 is built from 14 residues. Germline V lookup: CDR1 MGHRA, CDR2 YSYEKL. V lost 3 bases and J lost 5; bases outside the gene matches: 6. The CDR3 loop reads CASSHLDRANEQYF. As DNA, the CDR3 is TGCGCCAGCAGCCATCTGGACAGGGCCAACGAGCAGTACTTC.

The chain combines TRBV19 with TRBJ1-1; 8 bases match TRBD1. CDR3 length equals 15 residues. The trim removed 3 bases at V and 0 bases at J, leaving 3 bases unmatched. Germline V gene data show CDR1 as LNHDA and CDR2 as SQIVND (reference sequence). The CDR3 loop reads CASSITGGLNTEAFF. CDR3 nucleotide sequence: TGTGCCAGTAGTATCACAGGGGGTCTGAACACTGAAGCTTTCTTT.

The chain recombines TRBV20-1 with TRBJ2-3, with D maybe TRBD1 (6 bases). This CDR3 comprises 14 residues. Between the trimmed V and J ends, which lost 2 bases and 2 bases, there was a span of 11 bases. CDR1 and CDR2 from the germline V gene are DFQATT and SNEGSKA (reference sequence). CDR3 sequence: CSARLQGYTDTQYF. The CDR3 DNA sequence: TGCAGTGCTAGACTTCAGGGGTACACAGATACGCAGTATTTT.

The V call is TRBV9, the J call TRBJ1-6; 7 bases are a match to TRBD1. In germline, CDR1 is SGDLS, CDR2 YYNGEE. The CDR3 consists of 21 residues. Trimming at V came to 4 bases and at J to 1 base, leaving 20 bases not matched to a gene. The DNA of the CDR3 is TGTGCCAGCAGCCCCCGCACGACAGGGTATTTTCGTGATTCCTATAATTCACCCCTCCACTTT. It codes for CASSPRTTGYFRDSYNSPLHF.

This clonotype was observed a handful of times. The chain is built from TRBV2 and TRBJ2-1; D remains ambiguous. Trimming left V 4 bases short and J 0 bases short, with 10 bases between. The CDR3 is made up of 15 amino acids. Germline V gene data show CDR1 as SNHLY and CDR2 as FYNNEI. The CDR3 coding sequence is TGTGCCAGCAGTGCGCTTCAGGCCTCCTACAATGAGCAGTTCTTC. Translation: CASSALQASYNEQFF.

Worth noting for this clonotype: A much larger clone is a single base away; this may be a read error. Without the conserved terminal phenylalanine or tryptophan, this CDR3 likely stems from a read error. As DNA, the CDR3 is TGTGCCAGCAGCTTAGGAGGCAGTATGAACACTGAAGCTTTCCTT. This gives the protein CASSLGGSMNTEAFL. The V call is TRBV11-3, the J call TRBJ1-1; no definite D call. The CDR3 has 15 residues. Germline V gene data show CDR1 as SGHNT and CDR2 as YENEEA. V lost 1 base and J lost 0, with 9 bases in between.

This clonotype was seen only a few times. This sequence joins TRBV29-1 and TRBJ2-1, with 12 bases aligning to TRBD2. Germline CDR1 SQVTM, CDR2 ANQGSEA. CDR3 length equals 15 residues. Trimming removed 1 base from V and 9 bases from J; junction bases left unmatched: 7. The CDR3 nucleotides are TGCAGCGTTGAAGTTCTAGCGGGGGGGAACGGTGAGCAGTTCTTC. Amino acid sequence: CSVEVLAGGNGEQFF.

This chain joins TRBV7-2 and TRBJ2-1; 14 bases fit TRBD2. The V segment lost 2 bases and the J segment 2 bases; nucleotides outside the gene matches: 8. This CDR3 has 19 amino acids. The germline V gene encodes CDR1 SGHTA and CDR2 FQGNSA. CDR3 protein: CASSLMFGTSGGTYNEQFF. The CDR3 DNA is TGTGCCAGCAGCTTAATGTTTGGGACTAGCGGGGGCACCTACAATGAGCAGTTCTTC.

This clonotype was seen only a few times. The gene calls are TRBV6-6 and TRBJ2-7, with no clear D. The CDR3 contains 13 residues. Germline V lookup: CDR1 MNHNY, CDR2 SVGAGI (reference sequence). V was trimmed by 7 bases and J by 2 bases, leaving 12 bases between them. This CDR3 is CASTALGTYEQYF. The CDR3 DNA is TGTGCCAGCACCGCACTGGGGACCTACGAGCAGTACTTC.

This chain joins TRBV30 and TRBJ2-7; D possibly matches TRBD1 or TRBD2 (5 bases each). There are 16 residues in the CDR3. CDR1 is GTSNPN, CDR2 SVGIG, per germline (reference sequence). With 1 base removed from V and 0 bases from J, the gap between germline ends came to 16 bases. This chain's CDR3 is CAWSAPGTSSSYEQYF. DNA of the CDR3: TGTGCCTGGAGTGCCCCGGGGACCTCAAGCTCCTACGAGCAGTACTTC. The entire variable domain, with the rest obtained from reference TRBV30 and TRBJ2-7, is as follows: SQTIHQWPATLVQPVGSPLSLECTVEGTSNPNLYWYRQAAGRGLQLLFYSVGIGQISSEVPQNLSASRPQDRQFILSSKKLLLSDSGFYLCAWSAPGTSSSYEQYFGPGTRLTVT.